A selection of T cell receptor beta chains follows, all from one sample in a study of cytomegalovirus exposure and HLA in healthy donors. The protocol was immunoSEQ multiplex PCR, while the TCRdb copy is restricted to in-frame clones and leaves out a portion. The sample includes approximately 160,000 clones, approximately 71% of them seen just once. Sequenced: PBMCs. The receptors shown here come from a male donor in good health and CMV-seronegative. Each CDR3 is given with its conserved first and last residue. A D gene is named only where the DNA matches it firmly.

CASAVPTGYSNQPQHF TRBJ1-5 TRBV2 .
CASSPNQGVGTEAFF TRBJ1-1 TRBV18 TRBD1
CASSLAGIYGYTF TRBJ1-2 TRBV5-1 .
CASSQDRAGYGYTF TRBJ1-2 TRBV4-1 .
CATSRDRFSYEQYF TRBJ2-7 TRBV15 .
CASTDGSLEAYEQYF . TRBV7-9 .
CATSRATRPYEQYF TRBJ2-7 TRBV15 .
CAVRDSGNYGYTF TRBJ1-2 TRBV19 .
CASSIKTGANYGYTF TRBJ1-2 TRBV19 TRBD1
CASSIAMSEGRGYQPQHF TRBJ1-5 TRBV19 .
CAGNGGWDEQYF TRBJ2-7 TRBV30 .
CASSSTPKETQYF TRBJ2-5 TRBV19 .
CASSLSGRTEAFF TRBJ1-1 TRBV28 .
CASRAESSYNSPLHF TRBJ1-6 TRBV9 .
CASRPSENTEAFF TRBJ1-1 TRBV5-1 .
CASSFSGGTKDEQFF TRBJ2-1 TRBV27 .
CASSRGQGATINNEQFF TRBJ2-1 TRBV7-3 TRBD1
CASSVGDSGANVLTF TRBJ2-6 TRBV9 .
CASSRRGNTEAFF TRBJ1-1 TRBV5-6 .
CASSGDRQYTEAFF TRBJ1-1 TRBV9 TRBD1
CASSPGGGRGETQYF TRBJ2-5 TRBV19 .
CAWTAGTGEEQYF TRBJ2-7 TRBV30 TRBD1
CASSPLPLGALPSSTDTQYF TRBJ2-3 TRBV4-2 .
CASSSTSGPYNEQFF TRBJ2-1 TRBV5-1 TRBD2
CASSLLLAGGPGELFF TRBJ2-2 TRBV5-4 TRBD2